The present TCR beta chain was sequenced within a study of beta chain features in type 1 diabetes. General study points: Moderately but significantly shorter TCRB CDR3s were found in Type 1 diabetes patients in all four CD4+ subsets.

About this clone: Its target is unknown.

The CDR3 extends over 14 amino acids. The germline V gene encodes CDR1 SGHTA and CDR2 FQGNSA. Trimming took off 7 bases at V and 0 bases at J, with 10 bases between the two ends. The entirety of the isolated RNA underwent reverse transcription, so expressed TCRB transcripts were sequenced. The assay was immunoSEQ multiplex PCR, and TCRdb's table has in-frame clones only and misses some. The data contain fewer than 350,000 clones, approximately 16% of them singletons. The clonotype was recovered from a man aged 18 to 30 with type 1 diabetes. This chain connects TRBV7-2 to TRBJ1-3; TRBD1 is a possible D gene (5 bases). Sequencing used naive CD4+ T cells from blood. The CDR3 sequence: CASINRSSGNTIYF. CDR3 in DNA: TGTGCCAGCATCAACAGGAGCTCTGGAAACACCATATATTTT.